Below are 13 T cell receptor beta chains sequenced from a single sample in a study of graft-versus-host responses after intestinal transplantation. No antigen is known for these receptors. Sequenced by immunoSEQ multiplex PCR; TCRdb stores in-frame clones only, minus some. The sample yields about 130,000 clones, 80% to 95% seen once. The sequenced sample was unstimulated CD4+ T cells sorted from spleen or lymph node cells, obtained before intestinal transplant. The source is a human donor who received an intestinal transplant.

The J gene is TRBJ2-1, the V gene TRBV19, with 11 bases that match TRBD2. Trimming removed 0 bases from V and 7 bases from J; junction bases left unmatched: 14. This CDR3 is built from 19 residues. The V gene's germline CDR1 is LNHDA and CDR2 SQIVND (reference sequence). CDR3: CASSIEGVKLAGDPNEQFF. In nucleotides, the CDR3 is TGTGCCAGTAGTATAGAGGGGGTTAAACTAGCGGGAGATCCGAATGAGCAGTTCTTC.

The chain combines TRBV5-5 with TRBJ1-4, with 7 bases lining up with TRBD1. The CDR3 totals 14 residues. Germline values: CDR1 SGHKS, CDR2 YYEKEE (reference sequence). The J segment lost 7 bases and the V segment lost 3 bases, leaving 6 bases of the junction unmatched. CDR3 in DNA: TGTGCCAGCAGCTCTACAGGGGAGGGTGAAAAACTGTTTTTT. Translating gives CASSSTGEGEKLFF.

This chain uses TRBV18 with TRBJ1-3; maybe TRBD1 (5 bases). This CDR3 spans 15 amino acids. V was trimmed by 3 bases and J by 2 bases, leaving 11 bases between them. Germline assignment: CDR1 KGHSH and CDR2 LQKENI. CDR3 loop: CASSPGGGTGNTIYF. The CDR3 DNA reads TGTGCCAGCTCACCCGGGGGAGGCACTGGAAACACCATATATTTT.

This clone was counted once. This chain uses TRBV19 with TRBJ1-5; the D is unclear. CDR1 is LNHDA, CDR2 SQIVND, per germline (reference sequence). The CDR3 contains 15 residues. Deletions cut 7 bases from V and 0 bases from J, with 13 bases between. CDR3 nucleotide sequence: TGTGCCAGTAATCCACCACCTTATAGCAATCAGCCCCAGCATTTT. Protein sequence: CASNPPPYSNQPQHF. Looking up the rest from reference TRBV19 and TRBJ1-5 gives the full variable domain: DGGITQSPKYLFRKEGQNVTLSCEQNLNHDAMYWYRQDPGQGLRLIYYSQIVNDFQKGDIAEGYSVSREKKESFPLTVTSAQKNPTAFYLCASNPPPYSNQPQHFGDGTRLSIL.

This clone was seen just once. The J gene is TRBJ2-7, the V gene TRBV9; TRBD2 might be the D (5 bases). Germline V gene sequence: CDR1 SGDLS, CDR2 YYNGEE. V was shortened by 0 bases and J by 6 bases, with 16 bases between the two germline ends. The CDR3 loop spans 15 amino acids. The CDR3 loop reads CASSVAQAFRGEQYF. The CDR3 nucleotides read TGTGCCAGCAGCGTAGCCCAGGCTTTCCGGGGCGAGCAGTACTTC.

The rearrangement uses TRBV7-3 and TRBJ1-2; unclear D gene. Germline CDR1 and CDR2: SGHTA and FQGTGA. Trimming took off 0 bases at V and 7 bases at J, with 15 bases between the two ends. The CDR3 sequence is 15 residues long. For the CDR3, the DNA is TGTGCCAGCAGCTTAACAGGTACCCAAACAAGTGGCTACACCTTC. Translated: CASSLTGTQTSGYTF.

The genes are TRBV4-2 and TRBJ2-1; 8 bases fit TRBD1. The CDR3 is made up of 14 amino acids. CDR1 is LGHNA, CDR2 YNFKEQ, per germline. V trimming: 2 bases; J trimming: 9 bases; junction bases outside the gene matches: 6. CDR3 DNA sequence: TGTGCCAGCAGCCAAACACAGGGGGTAAGTGAGCAGTTCTTC. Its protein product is CASSQTQGVSEQFF.

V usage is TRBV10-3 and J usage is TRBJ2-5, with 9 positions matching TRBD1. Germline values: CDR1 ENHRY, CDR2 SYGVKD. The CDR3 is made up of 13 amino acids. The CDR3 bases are TGTGTCGGATCACAGGGGGCTCAAGAGACCCAGTACTTC. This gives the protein CVGSQGAQETQYF.

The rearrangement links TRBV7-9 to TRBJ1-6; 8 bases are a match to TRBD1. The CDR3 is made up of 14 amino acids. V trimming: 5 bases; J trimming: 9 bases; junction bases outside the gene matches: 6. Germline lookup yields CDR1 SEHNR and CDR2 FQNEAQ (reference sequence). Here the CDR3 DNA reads TGTGCCAGCAGCGCAGAGGGACAGGTTTCACCCCTCCACTTT. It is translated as CASSAEGQVSPLHF.

The CDR3 protein is CASSEGFTYTEAFF. The CDR3 coding sequence is TGTGCCAGCAGCGAGGGCTTTACGTACACTGAAGCTTTCTTT. The chain employs TRBV6-4 and TRBJ1-1; D is uncertain. Germline V gene lookup returns CDR1 MRHNA and CDR2 SNTAGT. Trimming removed 6 bases at V and 3 bases at J, with 14 bases between. The CDR3 runs 14 residues.

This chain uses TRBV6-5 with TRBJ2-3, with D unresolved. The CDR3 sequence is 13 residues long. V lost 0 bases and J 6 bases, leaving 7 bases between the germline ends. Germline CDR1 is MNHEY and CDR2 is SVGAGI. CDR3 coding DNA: TGTGCCAGCAGTTACTCCATTTTGGATACGCAGTATTTT. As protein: CASSYSILDTQYF.

Written as DNA, the CDR3 is TGTGCCAGCAACACCAGGGCGGGAGTTGGGAGCGAGCAGTACTTC. It encodes CASNTRAGVGSEQYF. V usage is TRBV28 and J usage is TRBJ2-7; 7 bases are a match to TRBD2. Per the germline V gene, CDR1 is MDHEN and CDR2 is SYDVKM. This CDR3 contains 15 residues. Losses at the gene ends were 7 bases for V and 6 bases for J; bases not matched to a gene: 15.

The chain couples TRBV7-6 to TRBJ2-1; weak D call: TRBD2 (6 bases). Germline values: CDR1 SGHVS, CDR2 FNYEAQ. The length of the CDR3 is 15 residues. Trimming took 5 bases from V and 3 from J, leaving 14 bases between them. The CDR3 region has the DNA TGTGCCAGCAGCGCCTTAGCGGACCTCTACAATGAGCAGTTCTTC. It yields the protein CASSALADLYNEQFF.